The source of this T cell receptor beta chain is a study of shared clonotypes between healthy human individuals. Turning to the study itself: Donors had three CD4 naive, three CD4 memory, two CD8 naive and one CD8 memory plate apiece.

Findings and caveats of the study: The rarefaction results pointed to incomplete sorted-subset sequencing despite large depth. Non-shared clonotypes showed lower generation probabilities than clonotypes common to all four donors.

The V gene's germline CDR1 is SGHTA and CDR2 FQGNSA. The CDR3 totals 14 residues. The junction had 3 bases not matched to a gene; V was cut back by 3 bases and J by 2 bases. Per the study methods: ImmunoSEQ supplied junction-only sequences lacking quality scores, so filtering was different. Data came from immunoSEQ multiplex PCR; TCRdb stores just in-frame clones and leaves some out. The DNA was the basis for D and trimming; V, J and clone size are from that table. This sample carries millions of clones, around 90% of them seen once, and the ten largest clones take roughly 0.13%. On this clone itself: Its target is not known.

Specimen: naive CD4+ T cells sorted from blood. The subset here: CD45RA+ positively selected. The V and J genes are TRBV7-2 and TRBJ1-1, with TRBD1 matching 7 bases. The receptor comes from a man between 18 and 29 years old in good health. CDR3: CASSFKGANTEAFF. The CDR3 DNA sequence: TGTGCCAGCAGCTTTAAGGGGGCAAACACTGAAGCTTTCTTT.